A single T cell receptor (beta chain) is shown here with its context. These data come from a study of blood T cell repertoires in COVID-19. The germline V gene has CDR1 SGHRS and CDR2 YFSETQ. CDR3 length equals 14 residues. V was clipped by 6 bases and J by 7 bases; unmatched bases: 10. Cohorts were assigned according to the clinical history that participants reported. Method: immunoSEQ multiplex PCR; TCRdb's copy keeps in-frame clones and lacks some. The table shows 150,000 to 200,000 clones, with approximately 81% occurring only once. This TCR was sampled from a man in his sixties who had recovered from COVID-19. The chain couples TRBV5-1 to TRBJ2-7; TRBD1 matches 10 bases. Sample: PBMCs or T cells enriched from blood (not recorded which). CDR3 residues: CASIAGTGADEQYF. The CDR3 DNA reads as TGCGCCAGCATAGCCGGGACAGGGGCGGATGAGCAGTACTTC.